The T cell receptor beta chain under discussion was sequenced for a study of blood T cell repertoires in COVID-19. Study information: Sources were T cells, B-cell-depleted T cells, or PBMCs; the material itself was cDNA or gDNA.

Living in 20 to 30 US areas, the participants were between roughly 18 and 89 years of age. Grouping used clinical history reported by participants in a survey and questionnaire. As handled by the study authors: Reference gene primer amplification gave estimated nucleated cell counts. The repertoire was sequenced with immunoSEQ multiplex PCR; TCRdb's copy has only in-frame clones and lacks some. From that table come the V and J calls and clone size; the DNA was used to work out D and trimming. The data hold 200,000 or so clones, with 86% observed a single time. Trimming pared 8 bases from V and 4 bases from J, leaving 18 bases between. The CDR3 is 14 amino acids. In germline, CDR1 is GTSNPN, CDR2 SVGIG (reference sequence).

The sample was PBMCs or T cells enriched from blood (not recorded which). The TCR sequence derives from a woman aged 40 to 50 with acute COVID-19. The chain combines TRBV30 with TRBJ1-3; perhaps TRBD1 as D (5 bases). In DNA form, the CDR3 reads TGTGCCCGGGACTCGGGACTTAGAGGAAACACCATATATTTT. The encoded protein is CARDSGLRGNTIYF.